The next 23 T cell receptor beta chains were all read from a single sample in a study of identical twins. Each CDR3 protein gets one entry after TCRdb re-called the 5' RACE reads with MiXCR. This table holds roughly 350,000 distinct CDR3 sequences, 7% to 9.5% found once. The sequencing input was naive T cells sorted from blood. All receptors derive from a woman in her 50s in good health.

This clonotype was recorded a few times. The chain combines TRBV12-5 with TRBJ1-6, with D unclear. The CDR3 covers 15 residues. The germline gives CDR1 LGHNT, CDR2 FRNRAP. V shed 4 bases and J shed 9 bases, with 16 bases lying between them. The CDR3 sequence is CASGSGQIRGSPLHF. DNA of the CDR3: TGTGCTAGTGGTTCGGGCCAGATCAGAGGTTCACCCCTCCACTTT.

This clonotype was recorded a few times. The rearrangement links TRBV15 to TRBJ2-1, with D perhaps TRBD2 (7 bases). Germline V gives CDR1 LNHNV, CDR2 YYDKDF (reference sequence). Deletions cut 6 bases from V and 0 bases from J, with 12 bases between. The CDR3 is made up of 15 amino acids. The CDR3, as DNA: TGTGCCACCAGAGGGGGAGGGAGCTCCTACAATGAGCAGTTCTTC. This gives the protein CATRGGGSSYNEQFF.

This chain connects TRBV20-1 to TRBJ2-5, with D possibly being TRBD2 (5 bases). Germline V lookup: CDR1 DFQATT, CDR2 SNEGSKA (reference sequence). V shed 1 base and J shed 5 bases, with 11 bases lying between them. The CDR3 totals 13 residues. The CDR3 loop reads CSARGVSAETQYF. DNA of the CDR3: TGCAGTGCTAGAGGAGTTAGCGCCGAGACCCAGTACTTC.

The rearrangement joins TRBV5-5 to TRBJ2-7, with 7 positions matching TRBD1. This CDR3 has 14 amino acids. The germline V gene has CDR1 SGHKS and CDR2 YYEKEE (reference sequence). The J segment lost 6 bases and the V segment lost 4 bases, leaving 10 bases of the junction unmatched. CDR3 nucleotide sequence: TGTGCCAGCAGCCTCGACAGGGCGATCCCCGAGCAGTACTTC. Amino acids: CASSLDRAIPEQYF.

At least ten counts were recorded for this clonotype. The rearrangement uses TRBV29-1 and TRBJ2-2; D is unresolved. Between the trimmed V and J ends, which lost 4 bases and 2 bases, there was a span of 14 bases. Germline V lookup: CDR1 SQVTM, CDR2 ANQGSEA. CDR3 length: 15 residues. This CDR3 reads CSVVGPHPNTGELFF. CDR3 coding DNA: TGCAGCGTTGTTGGCCCGCACCCCAACACCGGGGAGCTGTTTTTT.

Only a few counts were recorded for this clonotype. This sequence joins TRBV7-9 and TRBJ2-3; D is perhaps TRBD1 (8 bases). This CDR3 spans 14 amino acids. Germline V gene lookup returns CDR1 SEHNR and CDR2 FQNEAQ (reference sequence). Trimming stripped 5 bases from V and 6 bases from J, with 15 bases between. The CDR3 DNA reads as TGTGCCAGCAGCGGCACAGGGGGGGAGGATACGCAGTATTTT. Translation: CASSGTGGEDTQYF.

This clonotype was seen ten or more times. This chain links TRBV24-1 with TRBJ2-1; no clear D. V lost 7 bases to trimming and J lost 2 bases, with 11 bases between them. Germline V CDR1 and CDR2: KGHDR, SFDVKD. The CDR3 is 14 residues long. CDR3: CATSHVEPYNEQFF. The CDR3 nucleotides read TGTGCCACCAGCCACGTGGAACCCTACAATGAGCAGTTCTTC.

The chain recombines TRBV20-1 with TRBJ2-3; TRBD2 aligns across 7 bases. The CDR3 has 12 residues. Trimming took 5 bases from V and 6 from J; bases not matched to a gene: 5. The germline gives CDR1 DFQATT, CDR2 SNEGSKA (reference sequence). The CDR3 reads CSAAAGPDTQYF. The CDR3 nucleotides are TGCAGTGCTGCAGCGGGACCTGATACGCAGTATTTT.

This sequence joins TRBV20-1 and TRBJ2-1, with 7 positions matching TRBD1. The V gene's germline CDR1 is DFQATT and CDR2 SNEGSKA (reference sequence). The junction had 7 bases not matched to a gene; V was cut back by 0 bases and J by 8 bases. CDR3 length: 14 residues. The CDR3 here is CSARDWQGVDEQFF. As DNA, the CDR3 is TGCAGTGCTAGAGATTGGCAGGGGGTCGATGAGCAGTTCTTC.

The sample holds a few counts of this clonotype. The rearrangement uses TRBV5-1 and TRBJ2-1; TRBD1 agrees at 7 bases. The CDR3 has 17 residues. Per germline, CDR1 SGHRS and CDR2 YFSETQ. The J segment lost 0 bases and the V segment lost 3 bases, leaving 9 bases of the junction unmatched. This CDR3 is CASSSGTAKSSYNEQFF. CDR3 DNA: TGCGCCAGCAGCTCGGGGACAGCCAAGAGCTCCTACAATGAGCAGTTCTTC.

The table lists this clonotype with a few counts. The rearrangement links TRBV29-1 to TRBJ1-1; D is ambiguous. V was shortened by 2 bases and J by 3 bases, with 13 bases between the two germline ends. Germline CDR1 reads SQVTM; CDR2 reads ANQGSEA. The CDR3 runs 14 residues. The CDR3 here is CSVERFLGYTEAFF. The CDR3 DNA reads as TGCAGCGTTGAACGGTTTCTGGGGTACACTGAAGCTTTCTTT.

This clonotype was picked up a small number of times. J is TRBJ2-3 and V is TRBV5-1; 10 bases agree with TRBD2. The CDR3 extends over 16 amino acids. Germline V lookup: CDR1 SGHRS, CDR2 YFSETQ. With 0 bases clipped from V and 4 bases from J, the junction kept 5 bases outside the gene matches. The CDR3 DNA reads as TGCGCCAGCAGCTTGGTGTCTAGCGGGAGATCAGATACGCAGTATTTT. Protein sequence: CASSLVSSGRSDTQYF.

The V gene is TRBV6-5, the J gene TRBJ2-1; TRBD2 agrees at 9 bases. Germline-derived CDR1 and CDR2 are MNHEY and SVGAGI. The CDR3 runs 15 residues. J was trimmed by 8 bases and V by 2 bases; bases with no gene match: 7. CDR3 in amino acids: CASSYTLGGRDEQFF. CDR3 nucleotides: TGTGCCAGCAGTTACACTCTTGGCGGGAGGGATGAGCAGTTCTTC.

The CDR3 nucleotides are TGTGCCAGCGGCCGGGACAGCTCCTACGAGCAGTACTTC. Encoded protein: CASGRDSSYEQYF. The V gene is TRBV25-1, the J gene TRBJ2-7; TRBD1 matches 7 bases. From germline, CDR1 is MGHDK and CDR2 SYGVNS. There are 13 residues in the CDR3. V lost 8 bases, J lost 0 bases, and 4 bases stayed unmatched.

This clonotype was picked up many times. This chain joins TRBV9 and TRBJ2-1; D not certain. CDR3 size: 14 residues. The V end was cut by 4 bases, the J end by 2 bases, with 10 bases between. Germline V gene sequence: CDR1 SGDLS, CDR2 YYNGEE. The CDR3 is CASSPFSPYNEQFF. The CDR3 DNA reads as TGTGCCAGCAGCCCCTTTAGCCCCTACAATGAGCAGTTCTTC.

The rearrangement uses TRBV5-5 and TRBJ2-1; 14 nucleotides match TRBD2. Germline V gene data show CDR1 as SGHKS and CDR2 as YYEKEE (reference sequence). Losses at the gene ends were 4 bases for V and 1 base for J; bases not matched to a gene: 7. CDR3 length: 18 amino acids. This CDR3 reads CASSLGLAGGGSYNEQFF. CDR3 sequence (DNA): TGTGCCAGCAGCCTCGGACTAGCGGGAGGTGGGTCCTACAATGAGCAGTTCTTC.

This clonotype was counted at least ten times. The chain joins TRBV7-9 to TRBJ2-1, with TRBD2 as a possible D gene (5 bases). Germline CDR1 reads SEHNR; CDR2 reads FQNEAQ (reference sequence). V shed 3 bases and J shed 11 bases, with 11 bases lying between them. The CDR3 consists of 12 residues. CDR3 sequence (DNA): TGTGCCAGCAGCTTGAGGGAGATTAAGCAGTTCTTC. Translating it yields CASSLREIKQFF.

This clonotype came up many times. The J gene is TRBJ2-1, the V gene TRBV20-1; no clear D gene. Germline V lookup: CDR1 DFQATT, CDR2 SNEGSKA (reference sequence). CDR3 length: 13 amino acids. V was trimmed by 0 bases and J by 8 bases, leaving 11 bases between them. This CDR3 is CSARESDTDEQFF. The CDR3, as DNA: TGCAGTGCTAGAGAATCTGATACGGATGAGCAGTTCTTC.

This clonotype was recorded many times. The V gene is TRBV4-1, the J gene TRBJ2-5, with 13 bases identical to TRBD2. This CDR3 region has 18 residues. V was clipped by 2 bases and J by 3 bases; unmatched bases: 9. CDR1 and CDR2 (germline): MGHRA, YSYEKL. CDR3 residues: CASSQTGTSGIPKETQYF. As DNA, the CDR3 is TGCGCCAGCAGCCAAACCGGGACTAGCGGGATACCAAAAGAGACCCAGTACTTC.

There are many counts of this clonotype. The V call is TRBV4-2, the J call TRBJ2-7; D is unclear. The CDR3 runs 15 residues. CDR1 LGHNA and CDR2 YNFKEQ come from the germline V gene. V lost 0 bases, J lost 3 bases, and 12 bases lay in between. CDR3 residues: CASSQEGGTYYEQYF. As DNA, the CDR3 is TGTGCCAGCAGCCAAGAGGGCGGAACCTACTACGAGCAGTACTTC.

The V gene is TRBV24-1, the J gene TRBJ2-1, with 13 bases matching TRBD2. J gave up 8 bases and V 3 bases, and 3 bases lay outside the gene matches. The length of the CDR3 is 15 residues. Germline V gene lookup returns CDR1 KGHDR and CDR2 SFDVKD. This chain's CDR3 is CATSDTSGGGDEQFF. CDR3 nucleotides: TGTGCCACCAGTGATACTAGCGGGGGGGGCGATGAGCAGTTCTTC.

With regard to this clonotype: Since a much larger clone is just one base distant, this may be a read error. The V gene is TRBV3-1, the J gene TRBJ1-2; D remains ambiguous. CDR3 size: 14 residues. Germline CDR1 reads LGHDT; CDR2 reads YNNKEL (reference sequence). The CDR3 sequence: CAGSSLSGNYGYTF. The CDR3 nucleotides are TGTGCCGGCAGCTCGCTATCGGGGAACTATGGCTACACCTTC.

This clonotype has just a few counts. The rearrangement uses TRBV12-3 or TRBV12-4 and TRBJ2-1, with 7 bases lining up with TRBD2. The CDR3 sequence is 15 residues long. The V gene end was trimmed by 2 bases and the J gene end by 5 bases; junction bases not matched to a gene: 6. In nucleotides, the CDR3 is TGTGCCAGCAGTTTAAGCGGGACCCAACACAATGAGCAGTTCTTC. This codes for CASSLSGTQHNEQFF.